The entry that follows covers one T cell receptor (beta chain) sequence. The entry originates in a study of shared clonotypes between healthy human individuals. This table comes from immunoSEQ multiplex PCR, and its TCRdb copy is limited to in-frame clones, with some not included. This sample has roughly 1,500,000 clones, with 95% to 99% found just once. The V end lost 0 bases, the J end lost 9 bases, and 7 bases lay between the germline ends. The CDR3 consists of 12 residues. Looked up from germline, CDR1 is SGHNT and CDR2 is YYREEE (reference sequence). The V call is TRBV5-4, the J call TRBJ2-1; D unclear. Input material: naive CD4+ T cells sorted from blood. Subset given: CD45RA+ positively selected. The clonotype comes from a man younger than 45 in good health. The DNA of the CDR3 is TGTGCCAGCAGCTTGGTCGACCGTGAGCAGTTCTTC. It yields the protein CASSLVDREQFF.